Shown below are 23 T cell receptor beta chains from a single sample sequenced in a study of T cell repertoires in cytomegalovirus infection. MiXCR was run by TCRdb on the reads, yielding one entry per CDR3 protein. The table shows under 200,000 distinct CDR3 sequences, with 28% occurring only once. Sequencing was performed on PBMCs. The receptors come from a human donor in good health (CMV status not recorded). Some clones in this sample may be carry-over from other donors' samples.

The rearrangement joins TRBV7-9 to TRBJ1-1; 10 bases line up with TRBD1. Germline CDR1 is SEHNR and CDR2 is FQNEAQ (reference sequence). This CDR3 comprises 21 residues. V lost 5 bases, J lost 1 base, and 22 bases stayed unmatched. CDR3 in amino acids: CASSRYKRQGAHHRPNTEAFF. The CDR3 nucleotides are TGTGCCAGCAGCCGTTACAAAAGACAGGGGGCACACCACCGGCCGAACACTGAAGCTTTCTTT.

This clonotype showed up just a few times. This sequence joins TRBV7-2 and TRBJ1-1; no reliable D call. The V gene's germline CDR1 is SGHTA and CDR2 FQGNSA. Trimming cost V 1 base and J 1 base, with 7 bases left between them. This CDR3 is built from 14 residues. As DNA, the CDR3 is TGTGCCAGCAGCTTAGTGGGGAGGAACACTGAAGCTTTCTTT. This gives the protein CASSLVGRNTEAFF.

In its sample, this clonotype was seen many times. The chain links TRBV7-8 to TRBJ1-4, with D unresolved. The CDR3 is 14 amino acids. CDR1 is SGHVS, CDR2 FQNEAQ, per germline. V was shortened by 3 bases and J by 7 bases, with 12 bases between the two germline ends. CDR3 DNA sequence: TGTGCCAGCAGCTTCTTACGTAGCTCTGAAAAACTGTTTTTT. Translation: CASSFLRSSEKLFF.

There are a few counts of this clonotype. This rearrangement joins TRBV7-8 to TRBJ2-1; 7 bases map to TRBD1. The germline V gene has CDR1 SGHVS and CDR2 FQNEAQ. The junction had 14 bases not matched to a gene; V was cut back by 5 bases and J by 7 bases. CDR3 size: 16 residues. The CDR3 here is CASSLLRGGQLNEQFF. The CDR3 DNA is TGTGCCAGCAGCCTCCTTAGAGGGGGCCAGCTTAATGAGCAGTTCTTC.

This clonotype was found many times. This chain uses TRBV4-3 with TRBJ2-5, with 8 bases fitting TRBD1. After removal of 1 base from V and 5 bases from J, the junction contained 9 bases not matched to a gene. Germline V gene data show CDR1 as LGHNA and CDR2 as YSLEER. The CDR3 contains 16 residues. The CDR3 bases are TGCGCCAGCAGCCAAGTCGCGACAGGGGATGGGGAGACCCAGTACTTC. Protein sequence: CASSQVATGDGETQYF.

The chain carries TRBV11-2 and TRBJ2-7; TRBD1 might be the D (5 bases). Per germline, CDR1 SGHAT and CDR2 FQNNGV. The CDR3 covers 14 residues. V shed 5 bases and J shed 3 bases, with 14 bases lying between them. CDR3 sequence: CASSRASRDYEQYF. In nucleotides, the CDR3 is TGTGCCAGCAGCCGTGCGAGCAGGGACTACGAGCAGTACTTC.

J is TRBJ2-7 and V is TRBV7-8, with no clear D. The germline V gene encodes CDR1 SGHVS and CDR2 FQNEAQ. Between the trimmed V and J ends, which lost 5 bases and 4 bases, there was a span of 9 bases. The CDR3 is made up of 12 amino acids. CDR3 bases: TGTGCCAGCAGCCAAGGGCGATACGAGCAGTACTTC. Amino acid sequence: CASSQGRYEQYF.

The chain recombines TRBV7-8 with TRBJ2-5, with D perhaps TRBD2 (5 bases). V was pared by 4 bases and J by 2 bases, with 17 bases between. Germline V CDR1 and CDR2: SGHVS, FQNEAQ. The CDR3 contains 16 residues. The CDR3 DNA follows: TGTGCCAGCAGCTCTAATAAGGGAGTTGGGCAAGAGACCCAGTACTTC. It is translated as CASSSNKGVGQETQYF. The complete variable domain, with remaining parts taken from reference TRBV7-8 and TRBJ2-5, reads GAGVSQSPRYKVAKRGQDVALRCDPISGHVSLFWYQQALGQGPEFLTYFQNEAQLDKSGLPSDRFFAERPEGSVSTLKIQRTQQEDSAVYLCASSSNKGVGQETQYFGPGTRLLVL.

This clonotype appeared a few times. The rearrangement uses TRBV5-6 and TRBJ1-2, with 8 bases fitting TRBD1. J was trimmed by 3 bases and V by 2 bases; bases with no gene match: 12. The CDR3 has 17 amino acids. Germline lookup yields CDR1 SGHDT and CDR2 YYEEEE. In DNA, the CDR3 is TGTGCCAGCAGCTTCCGCAGGGGGCGCCGCACCGACTATGGCTACACCTTC. Translation gives CASSFRRGRRTDYGYTF.

This chain connects TRBV27 to TRBJ1-6; D ambiguous. The CDR3 extends over 14 amino acids. Per the germline V gene, CDR1 is MNHEY and CDR2 is SMNVEV (reference sequence). Trimming left V 6 bases short and J 7 bases short, with 13 bases between. CDR3 sequence reads: CASSRGQINSPLHF. The CDR3 DNA sequence: TGTGCCAGCAGCCGTGGGCAGATAAATTCACCCCTCCACTTT.

V is TRBV12-5 and J is TRBJ2-3; D gene unclear. With 4 bases removed from V and 3 bases from J, the gap between germline ends came to 8 bases. From germline, CDR1 is LGHNT and CDR2 FRNRAP. The CDR3 totals 13 residues. The CDR3 region is CASGWSGTDTQYF. CDR3 DNA sequence: TGTGCTAGTGGTTGGTCCGGGACAGATACGCAGTATTTT.

V is TRBV29-1 and J is TRBJ2-7, with 7 bases identical to TRBD2. CDR3 size: 11 residues. Trimming at V came to 3 bases and at J to 5 bases, leaving 1 base not matched to a gene. Germline values: CDR1 SQVTM, CDR2 ANQGSEA. CDR3 region: CSVEGTNEQYF. The CDR3 DNA sequence: TGCAGCGTTGAGGGGACTAACGAGCAGTACTTC.

This clonotype was detected only a few times. The J gene is TRBJ2-5, the V gene TRBV25-1, with TRBD1 matching 10 bases. Germline lookup yields CDR1 MGHDK and CDR2 SYGVNS. V lost 3 bases to trimming and J lost 3 bases; unmatched junction nucleotides: 4. The CDR3 consists of 15 residues. The CDR3 loop is CASSEGQGSEETQYF. The CDR3 bases are TGTGCCAGCAGTGAGGGACAGGGGTCCGAAGAGACCCAGTACTTC. The variable domain in full, completed from reference TRBV25-1 and TRBJ2-5, reads EADIYQTPRYLVIGTGKKITLECSQTMGHDKMYWYQQDPGMELHLIHYSYGVNSTEKGDLSSESTVSRIRTEHFPLTLESARPSHTSQYLCASSEGQGSEETQYFGPGTRLLVL.

J is TRBJ2-3 and V is TRBV10-3; 13 bases match TRBD2. Germline-derived CDR1 and CDR2 are ENHRY and SYGVKD. V was pared by 4 bases and J by 5 bases, with 3 bases of the junction left unmatched. This CDR3 region has 15 residues. The CDR3 DNA sequence: TGTGCCATCAGTGCGACTAGCGGGGGGCAAGATACGCAGTATTTT. Encoded protein: CAISATSGGQDTQYF.

This clonotype appeared a few times. The rearrangement joins TRBV5-6 to TRBJ2-7; 14 bases fit TRBD2. V gave up 4 bases and J gave up 3 bases; unmatched junction bases: 6. This CDR3 contains 16 residues. Germline V gene sequence: CDR1 SGHDT, CDR2 YYEEEE. DNA of the CDR3: TGTGCCAGCAGCCCGGGACTAGCGGGGGCCAACTACGAGCAGTACTTC. Amino acids: CASSPGLAGANYEQYF. The full variable domain, completed using reference TRBV5-6 and TRBJ2-7, is DAGVTQSPTHLIKTRGQQVTLRCSPKSGHDTVSWYQQALGQGPQFIFQYYEEEERQRGNFPDRFSGHQFPNYSSELNVNALLLGDSALYLCASSPGLAGANYEQYFGPGTRLTVT.

This clonotype occurred a few times. The J gene is TRBJ1-1, the V gene TRBV20-1, with unresolved D. This CDR3 is built from 13 residues. V lost 1 base and J 2 bases, leaving 8 bases between the germline ends. CDR1 DFQATT and CDR2 SNEGSKA come from the germline V gene (reference sequence). The CDR3 reads CSARGAPNTEAFF. CDR3 nucleotides: TGCAGTGCTAGAGGGGCCCCTAACACTGAAGCTTTCTTT.

This clonotype occurred a few times. The chain joins TRBV11-2 to TRBJ2-5; D is ambiguous. Germline loops: CDR1 SGHAT, CDR2 FQNNGV. V was clipped by 3 bases and J by 0 bases, with 5 bases between them. The CDR3 has 13 residues. DNA for the CDR3: TGTGCCAGCAGCTTGGAGAACCAAGAGACCCAGTACTTC. It is translated as CASSLENQETQYF.

In its sample, this clonotype was seen a few times. V is TRBV12-3 or TRBV12-4 and J is TRBJ2-5, with 9 bases fitting TRBD1. The CDR3 sequence is 11 residues long. The CDR3 nucleotides are TGTGTATGGGGGACAGGGAGCCTCCAGTACTTC. Encoded protein: CVWGTGSLQYF.

The chain is built from TRBV2 and TRBJ2-7, with TRBD2 matching over 9 bases. With V trimmed by 2 bases and J by 6 bases, 5 bases remained unmatched. CDR1 and CDR2 from the germline V gene are SNHLY and FYNNEI. CDR3 length: 14 residues. The CDR3 DNA reads as TGTGCCAGCAGTGAACCGGGACTAGCATCCGAGCAGTACTTC. Translation: CASSEPGLASEQYF.

This chain connects TRBV19 to TRBJ2-7; possibly TRBD1 for D (6 bases). The V end was cut by 4 bases, the J end by 2 bases, with 15 bases between. Germline V gene data show CDR1 as LNHDA and CDR2 as SQIVND (reference sequence). This CDR3 has 15 residues. The CDR3 region is CASSNTGGQTYEQYF. The CDR3 DNA follows: TGTGCCAGTAGTAACACAGGCGGACAGACCTACGAGCAGTACTTC.

The chain has TRBV25-1 and TRBJ1-2; no clear D gene. The V end was cut by 3 bases, the J end by 1 base, with 12 bases between. Germline V gene sequence: CDR1 MGHDK, CDR2 SYGVNS. This CDR3 spans 15 amino acids. CDR3 sequence: CASSDPSGSNYGYTF. The CDR3 DNA reads TGTGCCAGCAGTGATCCTTCCGGGAGTAACTATGGCTACACCTTC.

V and J are TRBV20-1 and TRBJ2-2; unclear D gene. V was shortened by 1 base and J by 9 bases, with 18 bases between the two germline ends. CDR1 and CDR2 (germline): DFQATT, SNEGSKA (reference sequence). The CDR3 has 15 residues. Written as DNA, the CDR3 is TGCAGTGCTAGAGCATCAGGCTACCGCAGGAGGGAGCTGTTTTTT. Translated, it gives CSARASGYRRRELFF.

J is TRBJ2-7 and V is TRBV20-1, with 8 bases matching TRBD1. Looked up from germline, CDR1 is DFQATT and CDR2 is SNEGSKA (reference sequence). The V segment lost 5 bases and the J segment 6 bases; nucleotides outside the gene matches: 9. The CDR3 length is 13 residues. CDR3 amino acids: CSASGQGSREQYF. DNA for the CDR3: TGCAGTGCTTCCGGACAGGGCTCCCGCGAGCAGTACTTC.